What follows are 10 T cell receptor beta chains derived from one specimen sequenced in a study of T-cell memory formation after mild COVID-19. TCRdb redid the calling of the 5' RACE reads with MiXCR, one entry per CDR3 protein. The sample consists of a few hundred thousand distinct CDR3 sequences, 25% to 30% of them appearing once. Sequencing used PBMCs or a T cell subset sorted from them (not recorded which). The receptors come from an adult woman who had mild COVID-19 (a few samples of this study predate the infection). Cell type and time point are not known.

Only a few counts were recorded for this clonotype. This CDR3 is CAWSGLAGANTGELFF. The CDR3 nucleotides read TGTGCCTGGAGTGGACTAGCGGGAGCGAACACCGGGGAGCTGTTTTTT. The chain joins TRBV30 to TRBJ2-2; 12 bases agree with TRBD2. The CDR3 is 16 residues long. Losses at the gene ends were 1 base for V and 0 bases for J; bases not matched to a gene: 0. Germline CDR1 is GTSNPN and CDR2 is SVGIG (reference sequence).

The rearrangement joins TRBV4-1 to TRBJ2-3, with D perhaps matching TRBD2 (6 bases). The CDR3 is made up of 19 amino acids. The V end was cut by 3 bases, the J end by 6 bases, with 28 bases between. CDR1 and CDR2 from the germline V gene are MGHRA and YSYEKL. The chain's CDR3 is CASSQTSLEGREAEDTQYF. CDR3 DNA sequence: TGCGCCAGCAGCCAGACCTCACTGGAGGGCAGGGAAGCAGAGGATACGCAGTATTTT.

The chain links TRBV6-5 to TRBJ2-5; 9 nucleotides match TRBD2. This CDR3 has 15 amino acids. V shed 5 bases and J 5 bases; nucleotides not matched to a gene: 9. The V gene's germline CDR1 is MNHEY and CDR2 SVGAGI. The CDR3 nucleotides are TGTGCCAGCAGTCCGACTAGCGGAGAGGGGGAGACCCAGTACTTC. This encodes CASSPTSGEGETQYF.

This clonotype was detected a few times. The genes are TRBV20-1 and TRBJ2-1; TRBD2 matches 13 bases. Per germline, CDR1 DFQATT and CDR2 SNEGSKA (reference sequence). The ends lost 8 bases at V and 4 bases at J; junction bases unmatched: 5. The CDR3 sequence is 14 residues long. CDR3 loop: CSSATSGGYNEQFF. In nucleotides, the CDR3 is TGCAGTTCTGCGACTAGCGGGGGGTACAATGAGCAGTTCTTC.

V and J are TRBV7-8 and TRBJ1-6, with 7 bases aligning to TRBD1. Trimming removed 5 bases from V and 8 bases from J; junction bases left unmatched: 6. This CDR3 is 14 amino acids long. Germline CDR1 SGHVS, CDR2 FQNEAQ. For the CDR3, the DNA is TGTGCCAGCAGCGCTCGGGACAGATATTCACCCCTCCACTTT. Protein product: CASSARDRYSPLHF.

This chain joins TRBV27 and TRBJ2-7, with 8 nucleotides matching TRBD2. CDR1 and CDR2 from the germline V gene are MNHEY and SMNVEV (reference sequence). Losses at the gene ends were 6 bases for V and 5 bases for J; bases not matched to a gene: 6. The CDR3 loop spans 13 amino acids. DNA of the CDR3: TGTGCCAGCAGCCACCGGACTAGCCACGAGCAGTACTTC. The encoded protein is CASSHRTSHEQYF.

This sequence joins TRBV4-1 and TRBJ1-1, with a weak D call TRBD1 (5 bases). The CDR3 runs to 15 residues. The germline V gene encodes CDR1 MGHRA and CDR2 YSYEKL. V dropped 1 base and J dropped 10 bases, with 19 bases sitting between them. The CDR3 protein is CASSQGLLGDLGAFF. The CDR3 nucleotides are TGCGCCAGCAGCCAAGGCCTATTGGGGGATTTAGGAGCTTTCTTT.

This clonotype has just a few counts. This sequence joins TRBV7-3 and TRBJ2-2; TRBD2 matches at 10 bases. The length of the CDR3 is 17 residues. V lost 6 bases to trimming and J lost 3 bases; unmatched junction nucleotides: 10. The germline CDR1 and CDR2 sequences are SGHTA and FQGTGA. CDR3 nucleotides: TGTGCCAGCAGGCAACAGAGGACTAGCGGCGACACCGGGGAGCTGTTTTTT. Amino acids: CASRQQRTSGDTGELFF.

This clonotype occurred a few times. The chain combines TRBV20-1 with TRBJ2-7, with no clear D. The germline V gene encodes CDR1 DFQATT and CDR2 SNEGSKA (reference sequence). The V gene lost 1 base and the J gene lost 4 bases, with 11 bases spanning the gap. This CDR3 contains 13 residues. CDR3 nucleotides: TGCAGTGCTAGAGGCCGAATCGGATACGAGCAGTACTTC. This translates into CSARGRIGYEQYF.

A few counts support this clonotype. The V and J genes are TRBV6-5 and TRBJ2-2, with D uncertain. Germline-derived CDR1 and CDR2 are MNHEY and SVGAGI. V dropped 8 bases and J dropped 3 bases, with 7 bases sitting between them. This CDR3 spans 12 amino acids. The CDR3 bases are TGTGCCAGCGTCGCGGACACCGGGGAGCTGTTTTTT. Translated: CASVADTGELFF.